This is a list of T cell receptor beta chains from one sample in a study of CD8 T cells in Susac syndrome. TCRdb reprocessed the immunoSEQ multiplex PCR reads via MiXCR and lists one record per CDR3 protein. The table shows 85,000 to 90,000 distinct CDR3 sequences, with about 93% occurring only once. Sample: CD8+ T cells from PBMCs. The receptors were gathered from a human donor in good health. Each CDR3 is given with its conserved first and last residue. Each record gives: clone size, V gene, J gene, D gene, CDR3 DNA, CDR3 protein. D genes are given only for firm matches. Clone size appears in some rows only: once, few, many, or a class for an expanded clone.

clone_size: -
v_call: TRBV5-6
j_call: TRBJ2-1
d_call: -
cdr3_nt: TGTGCCAGCAGCTCCCGGGACCTAAATGAGCAGTTCTTC
cdr3_aa: CASSSRDLNEQFF

clone_size: -
v_call: TRBV2
j_call: TRBJ1-5
d_call: -
cdr3_nt: TGTGCCAGCAGTGAAGAGAGTCCCAATCAGCCCCAGCATTTT
cdr3_aa: CASSEESPNQPQHF

clone_size: -
v_call: TRBV7-9
j_call: TRBJ2-2
d_call: -
cdr3_nt: TGTGCCAGCAGCTTAGCCTGGGGCGAGGCCGGGGAGCTGTTTTTT
cdr3_aa: CASSLAWGEAGELFF

clone_size: -
v_call: TRBV5-4
j_call: TRBJ2-5
d_call: -
cdr3_nt: TGTGCCAGCAGCCCTACAGGGTCCGGGCAAGAGACCCAGTACTTC
cdr3_aa: CASSPTGSGQETQYF

clone_size: -
v_call: TRBV12-5
j_call: TRBJ1-5
d_call: -
cdr3_nt: TGTGCTAGTGGTCCCCCCGGGACCCCTAATCAGCCCCAGCATTTT
cdr3_aa: CASGPPGTPNQPQHF

clone_size: -
v_call: TRBV7-6
j_call: TRBJ1-4
d_call: -
cdr3_nt: TGTGCCAGCAGCCCAGGGGTTGCAACTAATGAAAAACTGTTTTTT
cdr3_aa: CASSPGVATNEKLFF

clone_size: -
v_call: TRBV7-3
j_call: TRBJ2-2
d_call: -
cdr3_nt: TGTGCCAGCAGCTTAACCCAGGAATCCACCGGGGAGCTGTTTTTT
cdr3_aa: CASSLTQESTGELFF

clone_size: -
v_call: TRBV29-1
j_call: TRBJ1-1
d_call: -
cdr3_nt: TGCAGCGTTGATGGGCTGGGTGTCACTGAAGCTTTCTTT
cdr3_aa: CSVDGLGVTEAFF

clone_size: -
v_call: TRBV7-9
j_call: TRBJ2-7
d_call: -
cdr3_nt: TGTGCCAGCAGCTCTCGAAACGCCCCCTACGAGCAGTACTTC
cdr3_aa: CASSSRNAPYEQYF

clone_size: -
v_call: TRBV7-9
j_call: TRBJ2-2
d_call: TRBD2
cdr3_nt: TGTGCCAGCACCACAGCGGGAGAGCTGTTTTTT
cdr3_aa: CASTTAGELFF

clone_size: -
v_call: TRBV30
j_call: TRBJ2-1
d_call: -
cdr3_nt: TGTGCCTGGAGTCCCCACTTGGGTGAGCAGTTCTTC
cdr3_aa: CAWSPHLGEQFF

clone_size: -
v_call: TRBV27
j_call: TRBJ1-1
d_call: -
cdr3_nt: TGTGCCAGCAGTGGTGGGGGGAACACTGAAGCTTTCTTT
cdr3_aa: CASSGGGNTEAFF

clone_size: -
v_call: TRBV9
j_call: TRBJ2-7
d_call: -
cdr3_nt: TGTGCCAGCAGCGTTGGAATCTCCTACGAGCAGTACTTC
cdr3_aa: CASSVGISYEQYF

clone_size: -
v_call: TRBV3-1
j_call: TRBJ1-5
d_call: -
cdr3_nt: TGTGCCAGCAGCCAAGTCCTCGGGACACTTAATCAGCCCCAGCATTTT
cdr3_aa: CASSQVLGTLNQPQHF

clone_size: -
v_call: TRBV4-2
j_call: TRBJ2-1
d_call: -
cdr3_nt: TGTGCCAGCAGCCAAGAGCCCGGGGATGAGCAGTTCTTC
cdr3_aa: CASSQEPGDEQFF

clone_size: -
v_call: TRBV29-1
j_call: TRBJ2-3
d_call: TRBD2
cdr3_nt: TGCAGCGTCGCAGAGGCGGGGGGGCCGGCAGATACGCAGTATTTT
cdr3_aa: CSVAEAGGPADTQYF

clone_size: -
v_call: TRBV7-9
j_call: TRBJ2-3
d_call: -
cdr3_nt: TGTGCCAGCATTCCGACCGGAATTAGCACAGATACGCAGTATTTT
cdr3_aa: CASIPTGISTDTQYF

clone_size: -
v_call: TRBV9
j_call: TRBJ2-1
d_call: TRBD2
cdr3_nt: TGTGCCAGCAGCCCCCCGCTAGCGGAAACCTACAATGAGCAGTTCTTC
cdr3_aa: CASSPPLAETYNEQFF

clone_size: -
v_call: TRBV3-1
j_call: TRBJ1-5
d_call: -
cdr3_nt: TGTGCCAGCAGCCGAGAGAATCAGCCCCAGCATTTT
cdr3_aa: CASSRENQPQHF

clone_size: -
v_call: TRBV2
j_call: TRBJ2-7
d_call: -
cdr3_nt: TGTGCCAGCAGTGAAGGGGTCGGCTACGAGCAGTACTTC
cdr3_aa: CASSEGVGYEQYF

clone_size: -
v_call: TRBV29-1
j_call: TRBJ1-1
d_call: TRBD1
cdr3_nt: TGCAGCGTTGGGACAGGATTTAACACTGAAGCTTTCTTT
cdr3_aa: CSVGTGFNTEAFF

clone_size: once
v_call: TRBV5-1
j_call: TRBJ1-1
d_call: -
cdr3_nt: TGCGCCAGCAGCCTAACCGGGACGGTGAACACTGAAGCTTTCTTT
cdr3_aa: CASSLTGTVNTEAFF

clone_size: -
v_call: TRBV6-1
j_call: TRBJ2-7
d_call: -
cdr3_nt: TGTGCCAGCAGTGAACCCCGCTCCAGGGATGGACACGAGCAGTACTTC
cdr3_aa: CASSEPRSRDGHEQYF

clone_size: once
v_call: TRBV10-2
j_call: TRBJ1-5
d_call: TRBD1
cdr3_nt: TGCGCCAGCAGTGGGGGACAGGGGGTAGACGCTTGGCCCCAGCATTTT
cdr3_aa: CASSGGQGVDAWPQHF

clone_size: -
v_call: TRBV7-2
j_call: TRBJ2-7
d_call: -
cdr3_nt: TGTGCCAGCAGCTTAGAGGTAATGACCTACGAGCAGTACTTC
cdr3_aa: CASSLEVMTYEQYF

clone_size: -
v_call: TRBV6-1
j_call: TRBJ2-2
d_call: -
cdr3_nt: TGTGCCAGCAGTCTGACCGGGGAGAGTCCGGCCGGGGAGCTGTTTTTT
cdr3_aa: CASSLTGESPAGELFF

clone_size: -
v_call: TRBV20-1
j_call: TRBJ1-5
d_call: TRBD1
cdr3_nt: TGCAGTGCGATACGACAGGGTTATAGCAATCAGCCCCAGCATTTT
cdr3_aa: CSAIRQGYSNQPQHF

clone_size: -
v_call: TRBV6-2/TRBV6-3
j_call: TRBJ1-5
d_call: -
cdr3_nt: TGTGCCAGCAGGACCCAGGGCAATCAGCCCCAGCATTTT
cdr3_aa: CASRTQGNQPQHF

clone_size: -
v_call: TRBV9
j_call: TRBJ2-3
d_call: -
cdr3_nt: TGTGCCAGCAGCGTAGGGGGGGAAGATACGCAGTATTTT
cdr3_aa: CASSVGGEDTQYF

clone_size: -
v_call: TRBV7-9
j_call: TRBJ1-2
d_call: -
cdr3_nt: TGTGCCAGCAGCCGGGACCCCGGTGTCTATGGCTACACCTTC
cdr3_aa: CASSRDPGVYGYTF

clone_size: -
v_call: TRBV19
j_call: TRBJ1-1
d_call: -
cdr3_nt: TGTGCCAGTAGTCCCCGGGCGATGAACACTGAAGCTTTCTTT
cdr3_aa: CASSPRAMNTEAFF

clone_size: -
v_call: TRBV7-8
j_call: TRBJ1-4
d_call: TRBD1
cdr3_nt: TGTGCCAGCAGCGAGGGACAGGGCCTTAATGAAAAACTGTTTTTT
cdr3_aa: CASSEGQGLNEKLFF

clone_size: -
v_call: TRBV19
j_call: TRBJ2-5
d_call: -
cdr3_nt: TGTGCCACCGGCGCGGGGAAAGAGACCCAGTACTTC
cdr3_aa: CATGAGKETQYF

clone_size: -
v_call: TRBV10-3
j_call: TRBJ2-1
d_call: -
cdr3_nt: TGTGCCATCAGGACCGACACGGCGCCCTACAATGAGCAGTTCTTC
cdr3_aa: CAIRTDTAPYNEQFF

clone_size: -
v_call: TRBV20-1
j_call: TRBJ2-5
d_call: -
cdr3_nt: TGCAGTGCTAGAGATCCTAACTCGTTCGGCGAGACCCAATACTTC
cdr3_aa: CSARDPNSFGETQYF

clone_size: -
v_call: TRBV29-1
j_call: TRBJ2-3
d_call: -
cdr3_nt: TGCAGCGGCGTCCTTACCGGGTCCCCTTTTGGTACGCAGTATTTT
cdr3_aa: CSGVLTGSPFGTQYF

clone_size: -
v_call: TRBV3-1
j_call: TRBJ2-6
d_call: TRBD1
cdr3_nt: TGTGCCAGCAGCTCGACAGGGTCTGGGGCCAACGTCCTGACTTTC
cdr3_aa: CASSSTGSGANVLTF

clone_size: once
v_call: TRBV6-5
j_call: TRBJ1-1
d_call: -
cdr3_nt: TGTGCCAGCAGTTACAGAGGAGGGGGGCCCACTGAAGCTTTCTTT
cdr3_aa: CASSYRGGGPTEAFF

clone_size: -
v_call: TRBV5-6
j_call: TRBJ1-5
d_call: TRBD1
cdr3_nt: TGTGCCAGCAGCTTGGAACAGGGGCGTCAGCCCCAGCATTTT
cdr3_aa: CASSLEQGRQPQHF

clone_size: once
v_call: TRBV12-3/TRBV12-4
j_call: TRBJ2-2
d_call: -
cdr3_nt: TGTGCCAGCAGTCCTGGGACCTTGAACACCGGGGAGCTGTTTTTT
cdr3_aa: CASSPGTLNTGELFF

clone_size: -
v_call: TRBV20-1
j_call: TRBJ2-5
d_call: -
cdr3_nt: TGCAGTGCTAGAGAGGGAGGGGGCGAGGAGACCCAGTACTTC
cdr3_aa: CSAREGGGEETQYF

clone_size: once
v_call: TRBV4-1
j_call: TRBJ2-3
d_call: TRBD1
cdr3_nt: TGCGCCAGCAGCCATCGGGACAGGAACACAGATACGCAGTATTTT
cdr3_aa: CASSHRDRNTDTQYF

clone_size: -
v_call: TRBV2
j_call: TRBJ2-3
d_call: -
cdr3_nt: TGTGCCAGCGGGATGTTCACAGATACGCAGTATTTT
cdr3_aa: CASGMFTDTQYF

clone_size: -
v_call: TRBV6-5
j_call: TRBJ2-2
d_call: TRBD1
cdr3_nt: TGTGCCAGCAGCCAGCAGGGGGAGTACACCGGGGAGCTGTTTTTT
cdr3_aa: CASSQQGEYTGELFF